The rows below give T cell receptor beta chains drawn from one sample of a study of T cell repertoires in cytomegalovirus infection. TCRdb re-analysed the reads in MiXCR, keeping a single row per CDR3 protein. The sample holds 750,000 to 950,000 distinct CDR3 sequences; approximately 32% are singletons and the top ten take around 13%. These receptors' targets are unknown. This specimen consisted of cultured CD8+ T cells from PBMCs, obtained from culture after CMV antigen stimulation. All receptors come from a human donor in good health (CMV status not recorded). Some clones in this sample may be carry-over from other donors' samples. CDR3s include the opening cysteine and the closing phenylalanine or tryptophan. The D gene is left open where the match is weak. Some rows have no size entry. The others give once, few or many, or a class for an expanded clone.

J: TRBJ1-5; size: once; D: NA; V: TRBV9; DNA: TGTGCCAGCAGCGTAGCTCAGCCCCAGCATTTT; CDR3: CASSVAQPQHF
J: TRBJ2-2; size: NA; D: TRBD2; V: TRBV7-6; DNA: TGTGCCAGCAGAACCCCTAGCGGGGGGTCAGTAGGGGAGCTGTTTTTT; CDR3: CASRTPSGGSVGELFF
J: TRBJ1-5; size: NA; D: NA; V: TRBV12-3/TRBV12-4; DNA: TGTGCCAGCTCAGTCAATCAGCCCCAGCATTTT; CDR3: CASSVNQPQHF
J: TRBJ1-1; size: once; D: NA; V: TRBV7-9; DNA: TGTGCCAGCAGCTTACTCCAGTTAGAAGCTTTCTTT; CDR3: CASSLLQLEAFF
J: TRBJ2-2; size: few; D: NA; V: TRBV19; DNA: TGTGCCATGGGCAGGGCATACACCGGGGAGCTGTTTTTT; CDR3: CAMGRAYTGELFF
J: TRBJ1-5; size: NA; D: TRBD1; V: TRBV6-5; DNA: TGTGCCAGTACCACAGGGGGCGGGCAGCCCCAGCATTTT; CDR3: CASTTGGGQPQHF
J: TRBJ2-7; size: few; D: NA; V: TRBV9; DNA: TGTGCCAGCAGCGTAGGGGGAGCTGACTACGAGCAGTACTTC; CDR3: CASSVGGADYEQYF
J: TRBJ2-7; size: few; D: NA; V: TRBV20-1; DNA: TGCAGTGCTGACTCAACAGGCTACGAGCAGTACTTC; CDR3: CSADSTGYEQYF
J: TRBJ1-1; size: NA; D: NA; V: TRBV4-1; DNA: TGCGCCAGCAGTCTAACAGGAGTAGGTTACACTGAAGCTTTCTTT; CDR3: CASSLTGVGYTEAFF
J: TRBJ2-1; size: NA; D: NA; V: TRBV13; DNA: TGTGCCAGCAGCGGGTCCTTTCAGGGTTACAATGAGCAGTTCTTC; CDR3: CASSGSFQGYNEQFF
J: TRBJ2-1; size: many; D: NA; V: TRBV27; DNA: TGTGCCAGCAGAGACACTTACAATGAGCAGTTCTTC; CDR3: CASRDTYNEQFF
J: TRBJ2-4; size: few; D: NA; V: TRBV7-9; DNA: TGTGCCAGCAGCTCGGGGTTAAACATTCAGTACTTC; CDR3: CASSSGLNIQYF
J: TRBJ1-6; size: NA; D: NA; V: TRBV12-3/TRBV12-4; DNA: TGTGCCAGCAGTTTATGGGGGGACGATTCACCCCTCCACTTT; CDR3: CASSLWGDDSPLHF
J: TRBJ2-3; size: NA; D: TRBD2; V: TRBV4-1; DNA: TGCGCCAGCAGCCAAGAACCCCATGGCGGGAGGGCCACAGATACGCAGTATTTT; CDR3: CASSQEPHGGRATDTQYF
J: TRBJ2-1; size: once; D: NA; V: TRBV29-1; DNA: TGCAGCGTTGTGGGGGGAATGAGGAATGAGCAGTTCTTC; CDR3: CSVVGGMRNEQFF
J: TRBJ1-1; size: few; D: NA; V: TRBV6-5; DNA: TGTGCCAGCAGTTACTCGAGGCAGATTGAAGCTTTCTTT; CDR3: CASSYSRQIEAFF
J: TRBJ1-1; size: NA; D: NA; V: TRBV27; DNA: TGTGCCAGCAGTTTTAGGGGGGGGCGGAAAAACACTGAAGCTTTCTTT; CDR3: CASSFRGGRKNTEAFF
J: TRBJ2-1; size: NA; D: NA; V: TRBV11-2; DNA: TGTGCCAGCAGCTTATCACTTCCGGGGGGCTTTTACAATGAGCAGTTCTTC; CDR3: CASSLSLPGGFYNEQFF
J: TRBJ2-3; size: NA; D: TRBD2; V: TRBV11-1; DNA: TGTGCCAGCAGCGCCTTAGCGGGGCTCACCGACTCCGGAAATACGCAGTATTTT; CDR3: CASSALAGLTDSGNTQYF
J: TRBJ2-1; size: NA; D: TRBD2; V: TRBV7-4; DNA: TGTGCCAGCAGACCCCCCGGGGGGGAGAGTGGTAATGAGCAGTTCTTC; CDR3: CASRPPGGESGNEQFF